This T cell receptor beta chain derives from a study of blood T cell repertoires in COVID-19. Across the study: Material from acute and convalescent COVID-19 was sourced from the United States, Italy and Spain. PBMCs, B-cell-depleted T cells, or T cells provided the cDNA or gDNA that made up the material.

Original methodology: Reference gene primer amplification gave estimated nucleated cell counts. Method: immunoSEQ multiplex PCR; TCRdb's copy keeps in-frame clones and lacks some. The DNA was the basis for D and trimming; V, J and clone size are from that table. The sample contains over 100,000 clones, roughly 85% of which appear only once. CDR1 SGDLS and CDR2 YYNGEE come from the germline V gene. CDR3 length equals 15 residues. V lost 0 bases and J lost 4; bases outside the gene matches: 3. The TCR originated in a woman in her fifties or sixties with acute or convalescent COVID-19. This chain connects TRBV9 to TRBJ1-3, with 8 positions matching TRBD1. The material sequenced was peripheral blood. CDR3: CASSVGGTGGNTIYF. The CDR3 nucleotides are TGTGCCAGCAGCGTAGGGGGGACAGGAGGAAACACCATATATTTT.